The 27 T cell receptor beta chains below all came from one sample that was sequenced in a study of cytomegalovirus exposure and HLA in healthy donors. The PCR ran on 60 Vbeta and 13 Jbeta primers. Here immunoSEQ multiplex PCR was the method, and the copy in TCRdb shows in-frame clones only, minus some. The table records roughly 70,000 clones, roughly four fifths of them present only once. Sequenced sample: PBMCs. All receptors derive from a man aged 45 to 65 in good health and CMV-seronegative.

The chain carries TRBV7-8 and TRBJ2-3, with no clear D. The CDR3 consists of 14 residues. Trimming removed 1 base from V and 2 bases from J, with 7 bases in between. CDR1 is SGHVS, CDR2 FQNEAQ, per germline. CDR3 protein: CASSLGRTTDTQYF. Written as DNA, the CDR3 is TGTGCCAGCAGCTTAGGCAGAACCACAGATACGCAGTATTTT. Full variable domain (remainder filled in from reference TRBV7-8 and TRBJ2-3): GAGVSQSPRYKVAKRGQDVALRCDPISGHVSLFWYQQALGQGPEFLTYFQNEAQLDKSGLPSDRFFAERPEGSVSTLKIQRTQQEDSAVYLCASSLGRTTDTQYFGPGTRLTVL.

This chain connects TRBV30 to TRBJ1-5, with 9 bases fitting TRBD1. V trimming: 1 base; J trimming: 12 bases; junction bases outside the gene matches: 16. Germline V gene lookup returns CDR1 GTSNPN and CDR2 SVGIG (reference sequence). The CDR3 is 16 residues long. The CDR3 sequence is CAWSAAPGQGLPLQHF. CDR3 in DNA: TGTGCCTGGAGTGCCGCGCCGGGACAGGGCCTCCCCCTCCAGCATTTT.

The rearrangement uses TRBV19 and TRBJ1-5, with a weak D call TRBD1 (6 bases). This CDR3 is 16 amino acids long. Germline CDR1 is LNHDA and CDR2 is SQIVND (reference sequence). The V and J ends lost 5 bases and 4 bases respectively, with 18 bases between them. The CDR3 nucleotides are TGTGCCAGTAGTGGAGACAAGGGACACCAAAATCAGCCCCAGCATTTT. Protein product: CASSGDKGHQNQPQHF.

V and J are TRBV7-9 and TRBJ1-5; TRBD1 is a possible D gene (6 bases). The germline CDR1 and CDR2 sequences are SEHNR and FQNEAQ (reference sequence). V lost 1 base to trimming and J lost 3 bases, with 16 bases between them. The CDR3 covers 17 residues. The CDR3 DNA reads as TGTGCCAGCAGCTTAGGGGGGTCGCAGGGGAACAATCAGCCCCAGCATTTT. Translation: CASSLGGSQGNNQPQHF.

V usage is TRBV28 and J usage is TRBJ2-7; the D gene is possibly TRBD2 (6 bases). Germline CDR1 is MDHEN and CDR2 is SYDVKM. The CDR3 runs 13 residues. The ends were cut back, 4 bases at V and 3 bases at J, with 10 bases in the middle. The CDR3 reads CASSWGLSYEQYF. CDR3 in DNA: TGTGCCAGCAGTTGGGGACTGAGCTACGAGCAGTACTTC. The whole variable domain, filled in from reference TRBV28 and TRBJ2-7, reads DVKVTQSSRYLVKRTGEKVFLECVQDMDHENMFWYRQDPGLGLRLIYFSYDVKMKEKGDIPEGYSVSREKKERFSLILESASTNQTSMYLCASSWGLSYEQYFGPGTRLTVT.

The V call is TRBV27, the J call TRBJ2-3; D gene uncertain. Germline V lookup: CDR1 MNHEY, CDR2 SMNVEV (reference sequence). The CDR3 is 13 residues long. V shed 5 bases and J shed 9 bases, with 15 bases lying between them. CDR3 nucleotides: TGTGCCAGCAGTCCCGCCCCAGATTTGACGCAGTATTTT. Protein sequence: CASSPAPDLTQYF.

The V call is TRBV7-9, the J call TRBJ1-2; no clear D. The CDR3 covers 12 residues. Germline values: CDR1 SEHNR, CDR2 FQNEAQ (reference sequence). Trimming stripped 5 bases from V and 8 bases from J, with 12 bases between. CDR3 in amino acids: CASSPQVIGYTF. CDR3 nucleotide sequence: TGTGCCAGCAGCCCTCAGGTGATCGGCTACACCTTC.

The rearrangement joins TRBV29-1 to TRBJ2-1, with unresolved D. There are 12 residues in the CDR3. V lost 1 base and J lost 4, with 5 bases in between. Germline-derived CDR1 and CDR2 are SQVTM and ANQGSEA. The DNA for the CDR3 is TGCAGCGTTGAAGGCAGTTACAATGAGCAGTTCTTC. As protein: CSVEGSYNEQFF.

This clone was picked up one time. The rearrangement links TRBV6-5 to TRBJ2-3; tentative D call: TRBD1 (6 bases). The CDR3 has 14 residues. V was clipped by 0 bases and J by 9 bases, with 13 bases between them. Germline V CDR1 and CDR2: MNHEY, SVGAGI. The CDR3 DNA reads TGTGCCAGCAGTTACTCTAGGACAGAGATCACGCAGTATTTT. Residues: CASSYSRTEITQYF.

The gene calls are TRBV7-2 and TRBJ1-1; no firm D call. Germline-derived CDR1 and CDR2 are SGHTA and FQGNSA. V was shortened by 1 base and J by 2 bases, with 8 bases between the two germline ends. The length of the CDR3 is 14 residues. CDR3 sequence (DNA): TGTGCCAGCAGCTTAGTTCGCAGTAACACTGAAGCTTTCTTT. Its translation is CASSLVRSNTEAFF.

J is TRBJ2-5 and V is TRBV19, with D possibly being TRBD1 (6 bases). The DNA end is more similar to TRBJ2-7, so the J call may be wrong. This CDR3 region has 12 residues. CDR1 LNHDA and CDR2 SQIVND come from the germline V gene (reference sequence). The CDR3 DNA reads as TGTGCCACCTATGGTCAGGGGAACGAGCAGTACTTC. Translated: CATYGQGNEQYF.

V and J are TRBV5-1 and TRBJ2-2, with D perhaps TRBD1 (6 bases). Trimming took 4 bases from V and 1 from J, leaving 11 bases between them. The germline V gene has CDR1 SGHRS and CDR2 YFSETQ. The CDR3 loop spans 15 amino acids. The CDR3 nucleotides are TGCGCCAGCAGCGACCGGGACAAGAACACCGGGGAGCTGTTTTTT. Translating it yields CASSDRDKNTGELFF.

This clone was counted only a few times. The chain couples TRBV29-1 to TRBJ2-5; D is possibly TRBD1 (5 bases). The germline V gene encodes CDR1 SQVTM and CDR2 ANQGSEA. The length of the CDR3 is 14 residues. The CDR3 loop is CRYLGAHFQETQYF. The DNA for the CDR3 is TGCAGATATTTAGGGGCCCATTTTCAAGAGACCCAGTACTTC.

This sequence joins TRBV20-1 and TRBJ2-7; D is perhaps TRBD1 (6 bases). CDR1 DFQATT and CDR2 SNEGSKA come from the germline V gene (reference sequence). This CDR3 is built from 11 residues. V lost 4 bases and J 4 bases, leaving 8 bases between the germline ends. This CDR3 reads CSAKDRYEQYF. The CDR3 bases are TGCAGTGCTAAGGACAGATACGAGCAGTACTTC.

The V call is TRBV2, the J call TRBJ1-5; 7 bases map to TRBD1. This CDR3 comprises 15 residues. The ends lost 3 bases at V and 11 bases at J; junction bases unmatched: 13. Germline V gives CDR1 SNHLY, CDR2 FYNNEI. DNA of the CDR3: TGTGCCAGCAGTGAGCTGCAGGCCGGCAGGGGGGCCCAGCATTTT. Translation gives CASSELQAGRGAQHF.

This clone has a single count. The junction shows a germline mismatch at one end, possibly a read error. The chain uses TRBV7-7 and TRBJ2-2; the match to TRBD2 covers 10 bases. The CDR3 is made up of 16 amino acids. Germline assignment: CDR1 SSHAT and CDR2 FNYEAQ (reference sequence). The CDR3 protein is CASRLLAGGNTGELFF. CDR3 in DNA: TGTGCTAGCAGGCTATTAGCGGGGGGTAACACCGGGGAGCTGTTTTTT.

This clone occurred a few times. The CDR3 reads CAWSVIDRDYSPLHF. The DNA of the CDR3 is TGTGCCTGGAGTGTGATCGACAGAGACTATTCACCCCTCCACTTT. The J gene is TRBJ1-6, the V gene TRBV30; the D gene is possibly TRBD1 (5 bases). CDR1 GTSNPN and CDR2 SVGIG come from the germline V gene (reference sequence). Deletions cut 0 bases from V and 8 bases from J, with 14 bases between. CDR3 length: 15 residues.

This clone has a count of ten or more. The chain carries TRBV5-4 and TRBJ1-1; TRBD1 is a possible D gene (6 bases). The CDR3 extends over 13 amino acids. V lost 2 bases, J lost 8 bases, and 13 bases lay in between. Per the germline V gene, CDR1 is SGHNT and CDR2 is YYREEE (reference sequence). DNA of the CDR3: TGTGCCAGCAGCTTTGACAGGAGAGGGGAAGCTTTCTTT. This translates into CASSFDRRGEAFF.

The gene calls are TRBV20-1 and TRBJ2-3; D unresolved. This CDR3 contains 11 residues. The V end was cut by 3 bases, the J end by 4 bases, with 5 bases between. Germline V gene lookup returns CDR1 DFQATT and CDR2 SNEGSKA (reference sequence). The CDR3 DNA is TGCAGTGCTAGCAATCCAGATACGCAGTATTTT. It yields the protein CSASNPDTQYF.

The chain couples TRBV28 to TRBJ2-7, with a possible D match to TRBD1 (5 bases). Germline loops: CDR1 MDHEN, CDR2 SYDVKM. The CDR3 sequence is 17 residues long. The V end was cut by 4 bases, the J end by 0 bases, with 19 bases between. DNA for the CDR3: TGTGCCAGCAGTTATCATCTCACCGACAGAGACTCCTACGAGCAGTACTTC. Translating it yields CASSYHLTDRDSYEQYF.

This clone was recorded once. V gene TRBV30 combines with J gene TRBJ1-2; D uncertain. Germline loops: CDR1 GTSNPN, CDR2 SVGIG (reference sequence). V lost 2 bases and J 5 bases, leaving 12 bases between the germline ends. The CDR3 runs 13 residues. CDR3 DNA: TGTGCCTGGAGTCCCGGGAACCAGTATGGCTACACCTTC. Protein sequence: CAWSPGNQYGYTF.

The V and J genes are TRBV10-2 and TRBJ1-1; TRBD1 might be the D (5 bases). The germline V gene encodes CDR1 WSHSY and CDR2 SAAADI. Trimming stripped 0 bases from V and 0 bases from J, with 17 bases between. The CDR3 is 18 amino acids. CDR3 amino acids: CASSESIISPGLNTEAFF. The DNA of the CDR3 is TGCGCCAGCAGTGAGTCGATAATTTCGCCAGGGCTGAACACTGAAGCTTTCTTT.

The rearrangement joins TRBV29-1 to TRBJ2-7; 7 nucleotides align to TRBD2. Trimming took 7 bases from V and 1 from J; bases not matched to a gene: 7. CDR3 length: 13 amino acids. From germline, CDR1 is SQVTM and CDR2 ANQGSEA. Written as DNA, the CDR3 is TGCAGCGCTGGGGGGGGGAGGTCCTACGAGCAGTACTTC. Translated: CSAGGGRSYEQYF.

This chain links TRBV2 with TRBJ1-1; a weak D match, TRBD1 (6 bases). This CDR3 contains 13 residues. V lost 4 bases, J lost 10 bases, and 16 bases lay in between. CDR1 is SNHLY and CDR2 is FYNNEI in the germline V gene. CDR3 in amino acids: CASSGQALVGAFF. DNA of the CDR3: TGTGCCAGCAGTGGACAGGCTTTGGTCGGAGCTTTCTTT.

CDR3 in amino acids: CASSTWAASYEQYF. CDR3 in DNA: TGTGCCAGCAGCACGTGGGCCGCCTCCTACGAGCAGTACTTC. V gene TRBV5-4 combines with J gene TRBJ2-7; unclear D gene. V lost 4 bases to trimming and J lost 0 bases, with 11 bases between them. This CDR3 region has 14 residues. The V gene's germline CDR1 is SGHNT and CDR2 YYREEE (reference sequence).

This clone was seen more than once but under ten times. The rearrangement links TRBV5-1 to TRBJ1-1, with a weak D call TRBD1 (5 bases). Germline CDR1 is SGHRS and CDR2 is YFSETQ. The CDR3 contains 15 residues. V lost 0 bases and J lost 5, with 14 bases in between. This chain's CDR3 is CASSLAVGGETEAFF. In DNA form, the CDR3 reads TGCGCCAGCAGCTTGGCCGTTGGGGGGGAAACTGAAGCTTTCTTT.

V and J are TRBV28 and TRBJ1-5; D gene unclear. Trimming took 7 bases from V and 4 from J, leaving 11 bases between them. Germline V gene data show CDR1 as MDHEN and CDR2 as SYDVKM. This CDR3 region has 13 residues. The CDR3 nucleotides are TGTGCCAGCACCGGGATGAGGAATCAGCCCCAGCATTTT. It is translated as CASTGMRNQPQHF.